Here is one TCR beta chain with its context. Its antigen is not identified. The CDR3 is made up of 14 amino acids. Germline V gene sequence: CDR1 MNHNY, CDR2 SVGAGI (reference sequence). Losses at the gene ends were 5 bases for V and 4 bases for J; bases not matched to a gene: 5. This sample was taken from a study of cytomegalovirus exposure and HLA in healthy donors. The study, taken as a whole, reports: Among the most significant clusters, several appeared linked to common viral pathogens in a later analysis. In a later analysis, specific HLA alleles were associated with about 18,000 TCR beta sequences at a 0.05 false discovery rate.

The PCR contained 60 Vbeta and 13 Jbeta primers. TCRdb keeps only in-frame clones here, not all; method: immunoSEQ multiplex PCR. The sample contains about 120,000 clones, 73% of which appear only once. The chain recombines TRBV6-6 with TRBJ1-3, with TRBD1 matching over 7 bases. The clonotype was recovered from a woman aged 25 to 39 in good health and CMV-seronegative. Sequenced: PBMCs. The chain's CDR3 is CASSPRGAGNTIYF. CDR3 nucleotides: TGTGCCAGCAGTCCCAGGGGGGCAGGAAACACCATATATTTT.